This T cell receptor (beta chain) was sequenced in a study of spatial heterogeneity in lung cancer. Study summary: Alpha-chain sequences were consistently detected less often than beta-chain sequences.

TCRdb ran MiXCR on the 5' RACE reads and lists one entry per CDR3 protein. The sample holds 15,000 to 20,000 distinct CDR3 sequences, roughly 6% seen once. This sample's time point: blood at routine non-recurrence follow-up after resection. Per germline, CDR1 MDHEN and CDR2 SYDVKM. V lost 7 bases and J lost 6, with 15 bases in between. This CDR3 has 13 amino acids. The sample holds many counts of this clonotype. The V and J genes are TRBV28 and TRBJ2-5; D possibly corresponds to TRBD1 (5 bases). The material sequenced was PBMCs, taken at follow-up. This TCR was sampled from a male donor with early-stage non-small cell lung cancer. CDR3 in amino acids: CASIDGRVQTQYF. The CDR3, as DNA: TGTGCCAGCATCGATGGCAGGGTTCAGACCCAGTACTTC. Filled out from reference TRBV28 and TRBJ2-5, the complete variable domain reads DVKVTQSSRYLVKRTGEKVFLECVQDMDHENMFWYRQDPGLGLRLIYFSYDVKMKEKGDIPEGYSVSREKKERFSLILESASTNQTSMYLCASIDGRVQTQYFGPGTRLLVL.